These 28 T cell receptor beta chains came from one sample sequenced in a study of STAT5B mutations in CD4+ large granular lymphocyte leukemia. Libraries were prepared by immunoSEQ multiplex PCR; TCRdb keeps only in-frame clonotypes and omits some of them. This repertoire shows about 30,000 clones, 65% to 80% found once; its top ten account for roughly 2.2%. The sample comprised CD4+ T cells from blood buffy coats. The source of these receptors is a human donor in good health.

CDR3 in amino acids: CASSLALGKTDTQYF. CDR3 sequence (DNA): TGTGCCAGCAGCTTGGCCTTGGGCAAAACAGATACGCAGTATTTT. The chain uses TRBV5-4 and TRBJ2-3; D remains unclear. Between the trimmed V and J ends, which lost 0 bases and 3 bases, there was a span of 11 bases. The CDR3 has 15 residues. In germline, CDR1 is SGHNT, CDR2 YYREEE (reference sequence).

The J gene is TRBJ2-7, the V gene TRBV11-3; D is uncertain. The CDR3 has 14 residues. Germline CDR1 SGHNT, CDR2 YENEEA. Deletions cut 5 bases from V and 5 bases from J, with 16 bases between. As DNA, the CDR3 is TGTGCCAGCAGCACTACCCTTTTCCCCCACGAGCAGTACTTC. This translates into CASSTTLFPHEQYF.

The gene calls are TRBV28 and TRBJ1-4; no clear D gene. Per the germline V gene, CDR1 is MDHEN and CDR2 is SYDVKM. Trimming stripped 5 bases from V and 5 bases from J, with 15 bases between. The CDR3 totals 15 residues. The CDR3 DNA sequence: TGTGCCAGCAGTAGATCGCCTACTATGAATGAAAAACTGTTTTTT. This gives the protein CASSRSPTMNEKLFF.

This sequence joins TRBV28 and TRBJ2-5; D possibly uses TRBD1 or TRBD2 (6 bases each). This CDR3 has 16 residues. Germline CDR1 MDHEN, CDR2 SYDVKM. V lost 3 bases to trimming and J lost 6 bases, with 20 bases between them. This CDR3 reads CASSLDTGRTAKTQYF. The CDR3 nucleotides read TGTGCCAGCAGTTTGGATACAGGGAGGACGGCAAAGACCCAGTACTTC.

The chain recombines TRBV19 with TRBJ2-5; D is uncertain. Germline CDR1 and CDR2: LNHDA and SQIVND (reference sequence). The length of the CDR3 is 13 residues. Trimming cost V 7 bases and J 2 bases, with 11 bases left between them. CDR3 region: CASKPPFQETQYF. The CDR3 region has the DNA TGTGCCAGTAAACCCCCCTTTCAAGAGACCCAGTACTTC.

The V call is TRBV21-1, the J call TRBJ1-5; the D call TRBD1 from the table was never checked on the DNA. TRBV21-1 is classified as a pseudogene. This CDR3 contains 13 residues. DNA of the CDR3: TGTGCCAGCAGCACGACAGGGGTCCGGCCCCAGCATTTT. This gives the protein CASSTTGVRPQHF.

The chain employs TRBV19 and TRBJ2-7; D gene uncertain. The ends were cut back, 2 bases at V and 3 bases at J, with 14 bases in the middle. Germline V gene data show CDR1 as LNHDA and CDR2 as SQIVND (reference sequence). The CDR3 extends over 15 amino acids. The chain's CDR3 is CASSISPDGNYEQYF. The CDR3 DNA reads TGTGCCAGTAGTATATCCCCCGATGGAAACTACGAGCAGTACTTC. Using reference TRBV19 and TRBJ2-7 for the parts outside the CDR3, the full variable domain is DGGITQSPKYLFRKEGQNVTLSCEQNLNHDAMYWYRQDPGQGLRLIYYSQIVNDFQKGDIAEGYSVSREKKESFPLTVTSAQKNPTAFYLCASSISPDGNYEQYFGPGTRLTVT.

A note on this clone: The germline gene is not matched at one end of the junction; a read error may be the cause. This chain joins TRBV7-8 and TRBJ2-5; the match to TRBD2 covers 8 bases. The CDR3 is 15 residues long. Germline assignment: CDR1 SGHVS and CDR2 FQNEAQ. This chain's CDR3 is CASSVAGWGQETQYF. CDR3 sequence (DNA): TGTGCCAGCAGCGTAGCGGGGTGGGGACAAGAGACCCAGTACTTC.

This CDR3 reads CASSLGGGYEQYF. In DNA, the CDR3 is TGTGCCAGCAGTTTAGGAGGGGGCTACGAGCAGTACTTC. The gene calls are TRBV28 and TRBJ2-7, with D perhaps being TRBD1 or TRBD2 (6 bases each). Per germline, CDR1 MDHEN and CDR2 SYDVKM. The CDR3 loop spans 13 amino acids. Trimming removed 2 bases from V and 3 bases from J, with 8 bases in between.

The chain joins TRBV4-2 to TRBJ2-5, with 10 bases matching TRBD2. The CDR3 length is 16 residues. V shed 4 bases, J shed 5 bases, and the junction held 10 bases outside the gene matches. Germline lookup yields CDR1 LGHNA and CDR2 YNFKEQ. CDR3 amino acids: CASSPRSGTSAETQYF. The CDR3 DNA reads TGTGCCAGCAGCCCAAGATCTGGGACTAGCGCGGAGACCCAGTACTTC.

The chain carries TRBV5-8 and TRBJ2-7, with D perhaps TRBD1 or TRBD2 (5 bases each). The CDR3 runs to 14 residues. Per the germline V gene, CDR1 is SGHTS and CDR2 is YDEGEE. V was clipped by 0 bases and J by 7 bases, with 14 bases between them. CDR3 sequence reads: CASSLGGNRVEQYF. In DNA, the CDR3 is TGTGCCAGCAGCTTGGGGGGGAATAGGGTGGAGCAGTACTTC.

V and J are TRBV30 and TRBJ1-4; TRBD1 might be the D (5 bases). CDR1 GTSNPN and CDR2 SVGIG come from the germline V gene (reference sequence). V lost 0 bases to trimming and J lost 7 bases, with 15 bases between them. This CDR3 has 15 residues. CDR3 sequence: CAWSVGGTGGEKLFF. DNA for the CDR3: TGTGCCTGGAGTGTTGGGGGGACCGGTGGTGAAAAACTGTTTTTT.

V and J are TRBV30 and TRBJ1-2; D is ambiguous. CDR1 is GTSNPN and CDR2 is SVGIG in the germline V gene (reference sequence). Trimming cost V 0 bases and J 4 bases, with 15 bases left between them. The CDR3 covers 15 residues. This CDR3 reads CAWSVRLPLGYGYTF. In DNA form, the CDR3 reads TGTGCCTGGAGTGTACGGCTCCCTCTAGGCTATGGCTACACCTTC.

The V call is TRBV5-4, the J call TRBJ2-2; 9 bases map to TRBD2. V lost 2 bases to trimming and J lost 7 bases; unmatched junction nucleotides: 6. The CDR3 runs 15 residues. The germline V gene encodes CDR1 SGHNT and CDR2 YYREEE (reference sequence). The CDR3 nucleotides are TGTGCCAGCAGCTTTGCGGGGGGGCTAGTCGGGGAGCTGTTTTTT. Protein product: CASSFAGGLVGELFF.

This clone was picked up a small number of times. This CDR3 reads CASSEGDRGHGYTF. The CDR3 DNA reads TGTGCCAGCAGTGAAGGGGACAGGGGGCATGGCTACACCTTC. This rearrangement joins TRBV6-1 to TRBJ1-2, with 12 bases matching TRBD1. Germline V gives CDR1 MNHNS, CDR2 SASEGT. V shed 1 base and J 6 bases; nucleotides not matched to a gene: 0. The CDR3 extends over 14 amino acids.

This chain joins TRBV9 and TRBJ2-1, with D possibly being TRBD1 (5 bases). Germline values: CDR1 SGDLS, CDR2 YYNGEE. Trimming left V 0 bases short and J 12 bases short, with 16 bases between. The CDR3 runs to 14 residues. The CDR3 sequence: CASSVATGSVGQFF. Written as DNA, the CDR3 is TGTGCCAGCAGCGTAGCTACAGGTTCGGTTGGGCAGTTCTTC.

V usage is TRBV21-1 and J usage is TRBJ2-7; the table's D gene call, TRBD1, was not cross checked with the DNA. TRBV21-1 is recorded as a pseudogene. The CDR3 consists of 16 residues. As DNA, the CDR3 is TGTGCCAGCAGCAAATTCGGACAGCCGGATTCCTACGAGCAGTACTTC. It translates to CASSKFGQPDSYEQYF.

The chain joins TRBV4-2 to TRBJ2-1; 10 bases match TRBD2. The CDR3 contains 16 residues. The germline CDR1 and CDR2 sequences are LGHNA and YNFKEQ. Unmatched junction bases numbered 8, after V lost 0 bases and J lost 9 bases. Here the CDR3 reads CASSQDVLAGVGEQFF. The DNA of the CDR3 is TGTGCCAGCAGCCAAGATGTTCTAGCGGGAGTGGGTGAGCAGTTCTTC.

The chain joins TRBV7-9 to TRBJ1-1; no clear D. CDR3 size: 12 residues. Germline CDR1 SEHNR, CDR2 FQNEAQ (reference sequence). V gave up 5 bases and J gave up 2 bases, with 6 bases separating them. The CDR3 loop is CASSHLNTEAFF. CDR3 DNA sequence: TGTGCCAGCAGCCATCTCAACACTGAAGCTTTCTTT.

The chain is built from TRBV27 and TRBJ2-1; a weak D match, TRBD2 (6 bases). Deletions cut 5 bases from V and 0 bases from J, with 14 bases between. Germline lookup yields CDR1 MNHEY and CDR2 SMNVEV (reference sequence). The CDR3 runs to 16 residues. For the CDR3, the DNA is TGTGCCAGCAGTCCCCGACTAGTCAACTCCTACAATGAGCAGTTCTTC. Protein: CASSPRLVNSYNEQFF.

The chain combines TRBV19 with TRBJ2-7, with 12 bases identical to TRBD2. With V trimmed by 10 bases and J by 6 bases, 10 bases remained unmatched. The CDR3 extends over 14 amino acids. Looked up from germline, CDR1 is LNHDA and CDR2 is SQIVND (reference sequence). Here the CDR3 DNA reads TGTGCCACTTCTAGCGGGAGGGCCTTCAGCGAGCAGTACTTC. Its translation: CATSSGRAFSEQYF.

The rearrangement uses TRBV10-1 and TRBJ1-6; D ambiguous. This CDR3 has 16 residues. The ends were cut back, 4 bases at V and 0 bases at J, with 10 bases in the middle. In germline, CDR1 is WNHNN, CDR2 SYGVQD (reference sequence). CDR3 region: CASSGDSSSYNSPLHF. CDR3 bases: TGCGCCAGCAGTGGCGACTCAAGCTCCTATAATTCACCCCTCCACTTT.

This chain connects TRBV19 to TRBJ2-2; 8 bases agree with TRBD1. The V and J ends lost 3 bases and 4 bases, in that order; junction bases with no gene match: 7. Per the germline V gene, CDR1 is LNHDA and CDR2 is SQIVND (reference sequence). The CDR3 runs to 16 residues. CDR3 nucleotides: TGTGCCAGTAGTATGGCCCGACAGGGGAGCACCGGGGAGCTGTTTTTT. Translation: CASSMARQGSTGELFF.

The gene calls are TRBV5-6 and TRBJ1-3; D gene ambiguous. Per the germline V gene, CDR1 is SGHDT and CDR2 is YYEEEE. CDR3 size: 14 residues. The V and J ends lost 3 bases and 9 bases respectively, with 16 bases between them. The CDR3 coding sequence is TGTGCCAGCAGCTCCGGCCCTGACGAAGGCACCATATATTTT. It codes for CASSSGPDEGTIYF.

This chain links TRBV5-4 with TRBJ2-5; 10 bases agree with TRBD2. The CDR3 loop spans 15 amino acids. The trim removed 0 bases at V and 4 bases at J, leaving 3 bases unmatched. CDR1 SGHNT and CDR2 YYREEE come from the germline V gene (reference sequence). The CDR3 nucleotides read TGTGCCAGCAGCTTGGTTCTAGCGGGGGTAGAGACCCAGTACTTC. This codes for CASSLVLAGVETQYF. Complete variable domain (other parts from reference TRBV5-4 and TRBJ2-5): ETGVTQSPTHLIKTRGQQVTLRCSSQSGHNTVSWYQQALGQGPQFIFQYYREEENGRGNFPPRFSGLQFPNYSSELNVNALELDDSALYLCASSLVLAGVETQYFGPGTRLLVL.

For this clone: At one end, the junction sequence differs from germline, possibly due to a read error. The rearrangement uses TRBV6-6 and TRBJ2-7, with D possibly being TRBD2 (5 bases). The CDR3 spans 13 residues. Looked up from germline, CDR1 is MNHNY and CDR2 is SVGAGI (reference sequence). The DNA for the CDR3 is TGTGTCAGCAAAGTAGGAGTGAGGGATGAGCAGTACTTC. Its translation: CVSKVGVRDEQYF.

The chain uses TRBV7-2 and TRBJ2-3; 10 nucleotides agree with TRBD2. V was clipped by 5 bases and J by 2 bases; unmatched bases: 7. The CDR3 has 16 residues. Germline CDR1 and CDR2: SGHTA and FQGNSA. The CDR3 DNA is TGTGCCAGCAGCCTGATAGCGGGGGGTTTCACAGATACGCAGTATTTT. Its translation is CASSLIAGGFTDTQYF.

In the case of this clone: The identical CDR3 is also encoded by other nucleotide sequences in the sample. The chain has TRBV29-1 and TRBJ1-1, with D perhaps TRBD1 (5 bases). This CDR3 has 12 amino acids. V lost 8 bases to trimming and J lost 5 bases, with 15 bases between them. CDR1 and CDR2 (germline): SQVTM, ANQGSEA. This chain's CDR3 is CSIRQGGTEAFF. Here the CDR3 DNA reads TGCAGCATCCGGCAGGGTGGGACTGAAGCTTTCTTT. The full variable domain, in which reference TRBV29-1 and TRBJ1-1 provide the parts outside the CDR3, is SAVISQKPSRDICQRGTSLTIQCQVDSQVTMMFWYRQQPGQSLTLIATANQGSEATYESGFVIDKFPISRPNLTFSTLTVSNMSPEDSSIYLCSIRQGGTEAFFGQGTRLTVV.